These 3 T cell receptor beta chains were all obtained from the same sample, sequenced in a study of cytomegalovirus exposure and HLA in healthy donors. With 60 Vbeta and 13 Jbeta primers, the PCR was carried out. Only in-frame clones appear in the TCRdb table, and some are missing; sequencing was by immunoSEQ multiplex PCR. The repertoire holds under 130,000 clones, with 70% as singletons. The sequenced material came from PBMCs. Every receptor here comes from a man between 40 and 49 years old in good health and CMV-seropositive.

In this sample, this clone turned up a few times. The V and J genes are TRBV11-3 and TRBJ2-1; TRBD2 aligns across 8 bases. CDR1 is SGHNT and CDR2 is YENEEA in the germline V gene. Trimming cost V 4 bases and J 8 bases; bases outside gene matches: 7. The CDR3 totals 14 residues. The CDR3 reads CASSSTAGDYEQFF. The CDR3, as DNA: TGTGCCAGCAGCTCCACAGCGGGAGACTATGAGCAGTTCTTC.

The chain links TRBV10-3 to TRBJ1-1; D perhaps matches TRBD1 (6 bases). Germline lookup yields CDR1 ENHRY and CDR2 SYGVKD. The CDR3 runs 14 residues. V was shortened by 6 bases and J by 6 bases, with 17 bases between the two germline ends. Here the CDR3 DNA reads TGTGCCATCAGGACGGCCTCAGGGGAAGCTGAAGCTTTCTTT. It translates to CAIRTASGEAEAFF.

This chain joins TRBV6-6 and TRBJ2-5; maybe TRBD2 (5 bases). CDR1 is MNHNY and CDR2 is SVGAGI in the germline V gene (reference sequence). This CDR3 comprises 13 residues. Trimming stripped 6 bases from V and 4 bases from J, with 12 bases between. DNA of the CDR3: TGTGCCAGCAGCCGGGGATCGAGAGAGACCCAGTACTTC. This encodes CASSRGSRETQYF.